This T cell receptor beta chain was sequenced during a study of CD8 T cells in ankylosing spondylitis (dated by TCRdb to about 2017). Background on the whole study: The study profiled T cell receptor beta repertoires in healthy donors and ankylosing spondylitis patients to find disease-linked TCR variants. The whole study cohort included some 100 healthy donors and 25 ankylosing spondylitis patients. Peripheral blood was sampled, and synovial fluid was also collected from ankylosing spondylitis patients. Findings and caveats that apply to the study as a whole: A CD8+ phenotype was shown by the disease-linked clones, which were found at relatively low frequencies in peripheral blood. Blood from ankylosing spondylitis patients appeared to be characterized by a TCR beta motif composed of about eight highly homologous amino acid variants. Significant enrichment of the disease-linked clones was reported in matched synovial fluid samples from ankylosing spondylitis patients. Some motif variants had previously been reported in the synovial fluid and blood of reactive arthritis patients, which suggests shared mechanisms of disease initiation.

Regarding this clonotype: It has no known antigen specificity. Base qualities are not recorded, but no much larger clone differs from it by a single base.

For sequencing, an Illumina HiSeq 2500 was employed. TCR beta libraries were prepared by quantitative 5'-RACE with molecular barcodes. On the authors' methods: A new computational method, built on a probabilistic model of VDJ rearrangement, was used to identify disease-linked TCR variants. TCRdb redid the processing of the public reads, applying fastp at Q25 and MiXCR, and retained in-frame beta chains. Every CDR3 protein is listed once, alongside the most common genes and DNA of its rows. V and J calls and clone size were set by TCRdb, not the authors. In this sample the table shows a few hundred thousand distinct CDR3 sequences, around 20% of which occur a single time. The top ten clonotypes cover 3.5% of the sample. The V and J ends are trimmed by 4 bases and 9 bases, leaving 25 bases between them. The CDR3 sequence holds 15 residues, the cysteine and phenylalanine included. The retained sequence is limited to the CDR3, 45 bases, with the frame set at the first base. The germline V gene provides CDR1 SQVTM and CDR2 ANQGSEA.

The sequencing input was blood, either unsorted or a sorted T cell fraction (not recorded which). This clonotype originated in a female donor with ankylosing spondylitis or in good health (not recorded which). The chain couples TRBV29-1 to TRBJ2-7, with no confident D gene call. CDR3 protein: CSVGPGVQPASGQYF. The DNA sequence is as follows: TGCAGCGTTGGGCCGGGTGTACAGCCGGCGTCGGGGCAGTACTTC.